This T cell receptor beta chain was sequenced during a study of cytomegalovirus exposure and HLA in healthy donors. Study results and limitations: Usually a TCR sequence was rare, but some public TCRs were found in many donors.

Clones were read by immunoSEQ multiplex PCR, and TCRdb kept only the in-frame ones, dropping some. The sample yields 100,000 to 120,000 clones, approximately 89% seen once. The donors were part of the validation cohort, which consisted of over a hundred subjects and was separate from the first cohort of 666 subjects. Notes on this clone: Antigen unknown. Because the CDR3's place on the DNA is in doubt, the DNA is left out and the CDR3 is given as listed by TCRdb.

CDR1 is LNHDA and CDR2 is SQIVND in the germline V gene (reference sequence). The length of the CDR3 is 13 amino acids, counting both ends. The clonotype comes from a woman in her late teens or twenties in good health and CMV-seronegative. The chain joins TRBV19 to TRBJ1-4; the table's D gene call, TRBD1, was not cross checked with the DNA. Sequencing was performed on PBMCs. The CDR3 sequence is CASSGQGGEKLFF.